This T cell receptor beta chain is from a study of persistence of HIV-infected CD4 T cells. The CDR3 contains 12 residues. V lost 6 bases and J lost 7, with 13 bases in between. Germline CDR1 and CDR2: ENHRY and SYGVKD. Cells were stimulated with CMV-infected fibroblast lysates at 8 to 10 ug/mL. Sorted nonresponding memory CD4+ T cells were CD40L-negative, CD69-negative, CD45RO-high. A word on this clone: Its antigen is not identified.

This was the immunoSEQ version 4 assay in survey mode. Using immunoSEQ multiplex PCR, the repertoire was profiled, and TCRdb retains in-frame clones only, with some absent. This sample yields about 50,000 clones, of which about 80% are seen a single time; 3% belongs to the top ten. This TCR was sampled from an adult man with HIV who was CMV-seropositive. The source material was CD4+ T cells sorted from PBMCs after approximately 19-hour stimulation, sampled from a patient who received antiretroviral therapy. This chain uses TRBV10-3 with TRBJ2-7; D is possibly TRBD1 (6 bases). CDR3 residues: CAIRTQGQEQYF. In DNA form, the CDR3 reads TGTGCCATCAGGACACAGGGCCAAGAGCAGTACTTC.